The present T cell receptor beta chain was sequenced within a study of cytomegalovirus exposure and HLA in healthy donors. General observations from the study: TCR beta V- and J-gene trimming, according to a later analysis, was linked to a missense DCLRE1C variant.

Amplification used 60 Vbeta primers and 13 Jbeta primers. Profiling relied on immunoSEQ multiplex PCR, and the TCRdb table lists in-frame clones only, not all of them. The sample includes about 120,000 clones, approximately 68% of them seen just once. Germline CDR1 reads SGDLS; CDR2 reads YYNGEE. The CDR3 has 14 amino acids. Trimming stripped 4 bases from V and 0 bases from J, with 11 bases between. About this clone: Its antigen is undetermined.

Sequencing was carried out using PBMCs. The sequence derives from a man aged 25-45 years in good health and CMV-seropositive. V is TRBV9 and J is TRBJ2-7; weak D call: TRBD1 (5 bases). CDR3 DNA: TGTGCCAGCAGCCCACAGGTAGTCTCCTACGAGCAGTACTTC. As protein: CASSPQVVSYEQYF.